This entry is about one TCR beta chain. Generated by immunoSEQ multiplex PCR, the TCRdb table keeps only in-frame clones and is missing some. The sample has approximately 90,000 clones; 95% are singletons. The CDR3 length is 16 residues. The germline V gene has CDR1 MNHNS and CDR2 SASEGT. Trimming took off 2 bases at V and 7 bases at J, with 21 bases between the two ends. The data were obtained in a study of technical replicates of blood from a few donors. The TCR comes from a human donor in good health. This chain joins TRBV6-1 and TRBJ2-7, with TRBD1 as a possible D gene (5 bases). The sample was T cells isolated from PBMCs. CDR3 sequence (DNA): TGTGCCAGCAGTGAACGTCCAGGGCGTCAAATGGGGGAGCAGTACTTC. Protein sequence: CASSERPGRQMGEQYF.